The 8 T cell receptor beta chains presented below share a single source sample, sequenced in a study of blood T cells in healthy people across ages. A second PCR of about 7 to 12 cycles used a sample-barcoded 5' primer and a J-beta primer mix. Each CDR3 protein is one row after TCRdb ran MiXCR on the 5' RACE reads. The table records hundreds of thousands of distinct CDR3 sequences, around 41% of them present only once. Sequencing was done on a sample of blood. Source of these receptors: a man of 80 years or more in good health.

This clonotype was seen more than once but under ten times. CDR3 nucleotides: TGCAGCGTAGCTCAGGCTCCGAGCTCCTACAATGAGCAGTACTTC. Translating gives CSVAQAPSSYNEQYF. The chain links TRBV29-1 to TRBJ2-1, with D hard to call. TRBJ2-7 matches the DNA end more closely, so the J call is doubtful. CDR3 size: 15 residues. CDR1 is SQVTM, CDR2 ANQGSEA, per germline.

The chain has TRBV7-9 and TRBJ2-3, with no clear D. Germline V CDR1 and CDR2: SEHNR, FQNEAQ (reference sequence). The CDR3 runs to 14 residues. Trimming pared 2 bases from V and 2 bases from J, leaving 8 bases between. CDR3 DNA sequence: TGTGCCAGCAGCTTAAATAGCCCCACAGATACGCAGTATTTT. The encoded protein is CASSLNSPTDTQYF.

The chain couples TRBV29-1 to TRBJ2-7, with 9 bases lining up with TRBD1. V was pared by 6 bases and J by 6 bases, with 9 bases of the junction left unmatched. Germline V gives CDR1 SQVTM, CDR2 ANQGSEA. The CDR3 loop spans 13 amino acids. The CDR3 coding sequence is TGCAGCGTCGTAAGTACAGGGGGCGCCGAGCAGTACTTC. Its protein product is CSVVSTGGAEQYF.

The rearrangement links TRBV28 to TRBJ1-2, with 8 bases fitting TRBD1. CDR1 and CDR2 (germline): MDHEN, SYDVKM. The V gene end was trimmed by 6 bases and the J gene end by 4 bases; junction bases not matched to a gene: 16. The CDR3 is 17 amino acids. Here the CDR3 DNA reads TGTGCCAGCAGCCCTATCAGACCAGGGGGCCCCCTCTATGGCTACACCTTC. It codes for CASSPIRPGGPLYGYTF.

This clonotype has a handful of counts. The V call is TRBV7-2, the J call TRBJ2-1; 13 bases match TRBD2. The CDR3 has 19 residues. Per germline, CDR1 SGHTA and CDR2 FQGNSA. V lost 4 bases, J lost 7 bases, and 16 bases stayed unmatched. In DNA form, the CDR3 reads TGTGCCAGCAGCTATGGACAACCTTCGGGACTAGCGGGATTAAATGAGCAGTTCTTC. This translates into CASSYGQPSGLAGLNEQFF.

CDR3 nucleotide sequence: TGTGCCAGCAGCAGAGCTAACGGACAGGGAGCGACAGATACGCAGTATTTT. Residues: CASSRANGQGATDTQYF. This chain joins TRBV21-1 and TRBJ2-3; no check of the table's D call, TRBD1, against the DNA was made. TRBV21-1 is annotated as a pseudogene. The CDR3 consists of 17 residues.

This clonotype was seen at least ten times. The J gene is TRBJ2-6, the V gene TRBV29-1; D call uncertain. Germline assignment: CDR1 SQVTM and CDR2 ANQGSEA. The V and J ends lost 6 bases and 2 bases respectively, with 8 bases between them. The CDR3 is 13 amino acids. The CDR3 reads CSVDGPGANVLTF. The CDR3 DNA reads TGCAGCGTGGACGGTCCTGGGGCCAACGTCCTGACTTTC.

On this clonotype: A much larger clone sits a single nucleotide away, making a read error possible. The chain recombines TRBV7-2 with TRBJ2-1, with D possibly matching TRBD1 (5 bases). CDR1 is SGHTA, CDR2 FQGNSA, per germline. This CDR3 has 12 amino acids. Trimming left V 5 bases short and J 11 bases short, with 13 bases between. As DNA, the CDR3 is TGTGCCAGCAGCACAGGCGGAAATAAGCAGTTCTTC. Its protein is CASSTGGNKQFF.